Detailed here is one T cell receptor beta chain. Its matching antigen is unknown. Possible read error: a much larger clone is one base away. This CDR3 fails to terminate in the conserved phenylalanine or tryptophan, so it likely reflects a read error. The germline V gene encodes CDR1 SGHRS and CDR2 YFSETQ. The length of the CDR3 is 16 residues. Trimming pared 0 bases from V and 2 bases from J, leaving 12 bases between. This entry belongs to a study of neurological immune-mediated disorders. Study-level results: Phylogenetic grouping assigned the repertoires of 18 of 34 multiple sclerosis patients to a single related-CDR3 cluster, representing a possible signature.

TCRdb itself ran the 5' RACE reads through MiXCR, one entry per CDR3 protein. The top ten hold 3% to 4% of the sample, which has some 66,000 distinct CDR3 sequences, roughly 3.2% seen once. This clonotype was obtained from a man aged 40-49 years with multiple sclerosis. The J gene is TRBJ1-3, the V gene TRBV5-1; the D is unclear. Source material: PBMCs. CDR3 in amino acids: CASSLEGLQPGNTIYI. The DNA for the CDR3 is TGCGCCAGCAGCTTGGAGGGTCTTCAACCTGGAAACACCATATATATT.